This T cell receptor beta chain stems from a study of cytomegalovirus exposure and HLA in healthy donors. Study in general: T cells numbering about 200 million yielded some 120 million unique TCR beta sequences in an earlier analysis. Study conclusions and caveats: It was reported in a later analysis that an Asian-associated ancestry cluster showed fewer N-insertions than the roughly 670-donor mean. Later on, an analysis found that several of the most significant clusters appeared to be linked to common viral pathogens, which included parvovirus B19. Highly shared variants forming one cluster were likely a sequencing artifact.

PCR involved 60 Vbeta and 13 Jbeta primers. The data were produced by immunoSEQ multiplex PCR, yet TCRdb's version contains in-frame clones alone and is incomplete. The sample gives approximately 160,000 clones, about 80% of which show up once; 4.8% is in the top ten. For this clone: Its target is unknown.

The CDR3 extends over 12 amino acids. V shed 6 bases and J shed 1 base, with 7 bases lying between them. Germline V gene sequence: CDR1 SQVTM, CDR2 ANQGSEA. The chain uses TRBV29-1 and TRBJ1-5, with D tentatively TRBD1 (5 bases). Sequencing was done on a sample of PBMCs. The receptor was isolated from a man aged 18 to 29 in good health and CMV-seronegative. CDR3 sequence (DNA): TGCAGCGTCCAGGGCAGCAATCAGCCCCAGCATTTT. Protein: CSVQGSNQPQHF.